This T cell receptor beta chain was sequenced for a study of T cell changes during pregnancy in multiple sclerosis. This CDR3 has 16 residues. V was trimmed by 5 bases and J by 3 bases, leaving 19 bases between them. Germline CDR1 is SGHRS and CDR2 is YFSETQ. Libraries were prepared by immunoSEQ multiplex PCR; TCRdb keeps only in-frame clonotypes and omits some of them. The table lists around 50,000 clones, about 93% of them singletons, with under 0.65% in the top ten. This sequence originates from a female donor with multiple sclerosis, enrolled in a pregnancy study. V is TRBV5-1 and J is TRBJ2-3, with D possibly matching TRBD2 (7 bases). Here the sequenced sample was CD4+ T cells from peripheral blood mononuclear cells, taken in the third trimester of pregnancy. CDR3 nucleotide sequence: TGCGCCAGCAGGGGTCTGGTGGGGGGGCCTACAGATACGCAGTATTTT. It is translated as CASRGLVGGPTDTQYF.